These 28 T cell receptor beta chains came from one sample sequenced in a study of patients and donors after allogeneic stem cell transplantation. TCRdb analysed the RT-PCR reads with MiXCR anew, one entry per CDR3 protein. Among over 65,000 distinct CDR3 sequences listed, more than 20% were seen once. Material: blood, either unsorted or a sorted T cell fraction (not recorded which). These receptors were collected from a human donor who was either an allogeneic HSCT recipient or a stem cell or donor lymphocyte infusion donor (not recorded which). It is not recorded whose cells these are; they may come from a transplant donor.

For the CDR3, the DNA is TGCGCCAGCAGCGGCGGGGGGGCCGGTACCGGGGAGCTGTTTTTT. Translation gives CASSGGGAGTGELFF. The chain recombines TRBV5-1 with TRBJ2-2; TRBD2 matches 9 bases. With 4 bases clipped from V and 5 bases from J, the junction kept 6 bases outside the gene matches. CDR3 length: 15 amino acids. Germline CDR1 and CDR2: SGHRS and YFSETQ.

The rearrangement uses TRBV25-1 and TRBJ2-7; D is ambiguous. Trimming left V 3 bases short and J 2 bases short, with 5 bases between. The CDR3 has 12 residues. The germline gives CDR1 MGHDK, CDR2 SYGVNS. CDR3 sequence: CASSESAYEQYF. CDR3 nucleotides: TGTGCCAGCAGTGAGTCTGCCTACGAGCAGTACTTC.

This clonotype was recorded a few times. This chain connects TRBV5-1 to TRBJ2-7; no definite D call. The CDR3 is 14 residues long. V lost 2 bases to trimming and J lost 1 base, with 10 bases between them. CDR1 and CDR2 (germline): SGHRS, YFSETQ. The CDR3 nucleotides read TGCGCCAGCAGCTTCATAAGTTATTCCTACGAGCAGTACTTC. This sequence encodes CASSFISYSYEQYF.

This clonotype turned up a few times. The V call is TRBV7-2, the J call TRBJ1-2; D gene uncertain. Between the trimmed V and J ends, which lost 1 base and 7 bases, there was a span of 16 bases. Germline V gene lookup returns CDR1 SGHTA and CDR2 FQGNSA. The CDR3 totals 15 residues. This chain's CDR3 is CASSLVSGSVVGYTF. DNA for the CDR3: TGTGCCAGCAGCTTAGTATCGGGGTCGGTAGTTGGCTACACCTTC.

The chain employs TRBV5-1 and TRBJ1-3, with D unresolved. V was trimmed by 4 bases and J by 0 bases, leaving 8 bases between them. The V gene's germline CDR1 is SGHRS and CDR2 YFSETQ. CDR3 length: 14 residues. CDR3 bases: TGCGCCAGCAGCGCAGCGAGCTCTGGAAACACCATATATTTT. Encoded protein: CASSAASSGNTIYF.

V usage is TRBV3-1 and J usage is TRBJ2-1; possibly TRBD2 for D (5 bases). The CDR3 extends over 15 amino acids. Trimming left V 5 bases short and J 5 bases short, with 16 bases between. Germline CDR1 LGHDT, CDR2 YNNKEL (reference sequence). The CDR3 is CASSSSRGINNEQFF. In DNA form, the CDR3 reads TGTGCCAGCAGCTCCTCCCGGGGAATAAACAATGAGCAGTTCTTC.

For the CDR3, the DNA is TGTGCCAGCAGCTTAGCGCTGAGGGACGAGCAGTACTTC. Its translation: CASSLALRDEQYF. This chain links TRBV7-9 with TRBJ2-7, with D tentatively TRBD2 (5 bases). V gave up 0 bases and J gave up 5 bases, with 8 bases separating them. The germline CDR1 and CDR2 sequences are SEHNR and FQNEAQ (reference sequence). This CDR3 contains 13 residues.

This clonotype was seen only a few times. The genes are TRBV20-1 and TRBJ1-5; the D is unclear. Germline CDR1 is DFQATT and CDR2 is SNEGSKA (reference sequence). The CDR3 runs 14 residues. V was pared by 3 bases and J by 0 bases, with 9 bases between. In DNA form, the CDR3 reads TGCAGTGCTAGGAAGGGAAATAGCAATCAGCCCCAGCATTTT. Protein product: CSARKGNSNQPQHF.

This chain links TRBV5-1 with TRBJ1-4; weak D call: TRBD1 (6 bases). Deletions cut 4 bases from V and 0 bases from J, with 22 bases between. This CDR3 region has 19 residues. Germline CDR1 SGHRS, CDR2 YFSETQ. The CDR3: CASSPLTKGDTATNEKLFF. Written as DNA, the CDR3 is TGCGCCAGCAGCCCCCTGACGAAGGGGGATACTGCAACTAATGAAAAACTGTTTTTT.

This clonotype was seen many times. V is TRBV29-1 and J is TRBJ2-1, with a tentative D call TRBD2 (5 bases). The V gene's germline CDR1 is SQVTM and CDR2 ANQGSEA. The CDR3 totals 17 residues. V was shortened by 4 bases and J by 4 bases, with 23 bases between the two germline ends. CDR3 coding DNA: TGCAGCGTTGTTTCTAGCCCCACCCGGGGTGCATACAATGAGCAGTTCTTC. This encodes CSVVSSPTRGAYNEQFF.

This chain uses TRBV6-5 with TRBJ2-7, with D uncertain. This CDR3 has 13 residues. The germline V gene has CDR1 MNHEY and CDR2 SVGAGI. The V end lost 7 bases, the J end lost 2 bases, and 12 bases lay between the germline ends. CDR3 amino acids: CASTTRLTYEQYF. The CDR3 bases are TGTGCCAGCACCACCCGCCTCACCTACGAGCAGTACTTC.

The CDR3 DNA reads TGCAGCGTTATTGGGGGGGCTCTCGGCGAGCAGTACTTC. Translated, it gives CSVIGGALGEQYF. The genes are TRBV29-1 and TRBJ2-7; weak D call: TRBD2 (7 bases). Germline lookup yields CDR1 SQVTM and CDR2 ANQGSEA. The CDR3 covers 13 residues. Deletions cut 5 bases from V and 6 bases from J, with 17 bases between.

The gene calls are TRBV14 and TRBJ2-1; D is perhaps TRBD1 (6 bases). The CDR3 extends over 15 amino acids. The V gene's germline CDR1 is SGHDN and CDR2 FVKESK. V was pared by 0 bases and J by 10 bases, with 16 bases between. The CDR3 sequence is CASSQEQGRRWEQFF. The CDR3 DNA is TGTGCCAGCAGCCAAGAACAGGGCCGGAGGTGGGAGCAGTTCTTC.

This chain joins TRBV29-1 and TRBJ1-1, with TRBD1 identical over 7 bases. There are 15 residues in the CDR3. Per germline, CDR1 SQVTM and CDR2 ANQGSEA. V shed 5 bases and J 0 bases; nucleotides not matched to a gene: 9. CDR3 sequence (DNA): TGCAGCGTTCAGGACAGGTGGCGGATGAACACTGAAGCTTTCTTT. Amino acid sequence: CSVQDRWRMNTEAFF.

The chain links TRBV12-3 or TRBV12-4 to TRBJ2-3; maybe TRBD1 (6 bases). The V end was cut by 5 bases, the J end by 4 bases, with 7 bases between. This CDR3 spans 12 amino acids. In nucleotides, the CDR3 is TGTGCCAGCAGTCCAGGGGCAGATACGCAGTATTTT. Translating it yields CASSPGADTQYF.

This clonotype appeared a few times. The chain recombines TRBV7-9 with TRBJ2-4; D unclear. The CDR3 extends over 19 amino acids. Germline V gene data show CDR1 as SEHNR and CDR2 as FQNEAQ (reference sequence). The ends were cut back, 0 bases at V and 2 bases at J, with 20 bases in the middle. CDR3 DNA sequence: TGTGCCAGCAGCTTAGCTTCCTTATGGCATCCCACAACCAAAAACATTCAGTACTTC. Its translation: CASSLASLWHPTTKNIQYF.

The chain is built from TRBV11-2 and TRBJ2-5, with 7 bases aligning to TRBD1. V gave up 3 bases and J gave up 4 bases; unmatched junction bases: 17. Germline V CDR1 and CDR2: SGHAT, FQNNGV. CDR3 length: 18 residues. The CDR3 nucleotides read TGTGCCAGCAGCTTCCCGTCGACCACACAGGGGCTCTTAGAGACCCAGTACTTC. This sequence encodes CASSFPSTTQGLLETQYF.

Many counts were recorded for this clonotype. The chain carries TRBV7-3 and TRBJ1-2; D perhaps matches TRBD1 (5 bases). V lost 0 bases and J lost 4, with 9 bases in between. This CDR3 spans 14 amino acids. Germline values: CDR1 SGHTA, CDR2 FQGTGA. CDR3 sequence: CASSLTPGTYGYTF. The CDR3 bases are TGTGCCAGCAGCTTAACCCCAGGGACCTATGGCTACACCTTC. The full variable domain, with the rest looked up from reference TRBV7-3 and TRBJ1-2, is GAGVSQTPSNKVTEKGKYVELRCDPISGHTALYWYRQSLGQGPEFLIYFQGTGAADDSGLPNDRFFAVRPEGSVSTLKIQRTERGDSAVYLCASSLTPGTYGYTFGSGTRLTVV.

The chain uses TRBV12-3 or TRBV12-4 and TRBJ1-1; 10 nucleotides agree with TRBD1. CDR3 size: 14 residues. V lost 7 bases and J lost 3; bases outside the gene matches: 5. The CDR3 DNA follows: TGTGCCAGCACTCCGGACAGGGGGGACACTGAAGCTTTCTTT. Amino acid sequence: CASTPDRGDTEAFF.

This sequence joins TRBV2 and TRBJ1-2; D is perhaps TRBD1 (6 bases). The V end was cut by 6 bases, the J end by 5 bases, with 16 bases between. Germline CDR1 reads SNHLY; CDR2 reads FYNNEI. The CDR3 is made up of 14 amino acids. The CDR3, as DNA: TGTGCCAGCAGGAAACAGGGAATCGGTTATGGCTACACCTTC. Translated: CASRKQGIGYGYTF.

This clonotype showed up just a few times. The chain joins TRBV5-1 to TRBJ2-5; the D is unclear. The CDR3 length is 13 residues. V dropped 1 base and J dropped 2 bases, with 6 bases sitting between them. Germline CDR1 is SGHRS and CDR2 is YFSETQ. In nucleotides, the CDR3 is TGCGCCAGCAGCTTGATACCTCAAGAGACCCAGTACTTC. It is translated as CASSLIPQETQYF. The full variable domain, rest sourced from reference TRBV5-1 and TRBJ2-5, is KAGVTQTPRYLIKTRGQQVTLSCSPISGHRSVSWYQQTPGQGLQFLFEYFSETQRNKGNFPGRFSGRQFSNSRSEMNVSTLELGDSALYLCASSLIPQETQYFGPGTRLLVL.

This chain joins TRBV6-5 and TRBJ1-1; D uncertain. Germline CDR1 reads MNHEY; CDR2 reads SVGAGI. This CDR3 has 13 amino acids. Trimming pared 6 bases from V and 3 bases from J, leaving 11 bases between. In DNA, the CDR3 is TGTGCCAGCAGAGACGGACGGGACACTGAAGCTTTCTTT. Translation: CASRDGRDTEAFF.

V gene TRBV29-1 combines with J gene TRBJ1-2; TRBD1 aligns across 9 bases. V lost 4 bases and J lost 6; bases outside the gene matches: 15. Germline loops: CDR1 SQVTM, CDR2 ANQGSEA. There are 16 residues in the CDR3. The CDR3, as DNA: TGCAGCGTTGTGCCCGGGACAGGGATAGGGTACGATGGCTACACCTTC. This codes for CSVVPGTGIGYDGYTF.

The chain recombines TRBV5-1 with TRBJ2-2; TRBD2 is a possible D gene (7 bases). Per the germline V gene, CDR1 is SGHRS and CDR2 is YFSETQ. The CDR3 loop spans 16 amino acids. Trimming pared 2 bases from V and 6 bases from J, leaving 17 bases between. The CDR3 sequence: CASSLLAGARSGELFF. The CDR3 bases are TGCGCCAGCAGCTTATTGGCGGGGGCTCGCTCCGGGGAGCTGTTTTTT.

The gene calls are TRBV7-3 and TRBJ2-1; D is undetermined. The CDR3 covers 15 residues. V lost 3 bases, J lost 1 base, and 10 bases lay in between. Per germline, CDR1 SGHTA and CDR2 FQGTGA. The CDR3 protein is CASSFRSKSYNEQFF. CDR3 nucleotide sequence: TGTGCCAGCAGCTTTAGGAGTAAGTCCTACAATGAGCAGTTCTTC.

This clonotype has at least ten counts. V gene TRBV7-9 combines with J gene TRBJ1-2; weak D call: TRBD1 (5 bases). V lost 5 bases to trimming and J lost 0 bases, with 10 bases between them. This CDR3 region has 14 residues. Germline lookup yields CDR1 SEHNR and CDR2 FQNEAQ (reference sequence). CDR3 region: CASSRREPNYGYTF. DNA of the CDR3: TGTGCCAGCAGCCGCAGGGAACCTAACTATGGCTACACCTTC.

This clonotype was seen only a few times. J is TRBJ1-6 and V is TRBV7-6; no firm D call. Germline V CDR1 and CDR2: SGHVS, FNYEAQ. CDR3 length: 12 residues. V lost 5 bases to trimming and J lost 10 bases, with 9 bases between them. The CDR3 DNA reads as TGTGCCAGCAGCCAGATATTGTCACCCCTCCACTTT. Residues: CASSQILSPLHF.

This sequence joins TRBV24-1 and TRBJ2-1, with TRBD2 matching over 13 bases. With 2 bases clipped from V and 1 base from J, the junction kept 10 bases outside the gene matches. The V gene's germline CDR1 is KGHDR and CDR2 SFDVKD. The CDR3 is made up of 20 amino acids. CDR3 amino acids: CATSDYTVGTSGISYNEQFF. DNA of the CDR3: TGTGCCACCAGTGATTACACGGTAGGGACTAGCGGGATTTCCTACAATGAGCAGTTCTTC.